This T cell receptor beta chain originates from a study of T cell responses to AZD1222 COVID-19 vaccine. Note on this clone: Antigen specificity is unknown.

Whole-study results and caveats: Donors were mostly white British, more females; clonal diversity possibly underestimated. Dominant CD4 TCR responses targeted spike regions 160-218 and 743-854.

The germline V gene has CDR1 SNHLY and CDR2 FYNNEI. The CDR3 runs to 15 residues. The ends were cut back, 1 base at V and 5 bases at J, with 14 bases in the middle. Measured with immunoSEQ multiplex PCR; TCRdb has only the in-frame clones, and not every one. In the table there are some 150,000 clones, roughly nine tenths of which are singletons. V gene TRBV2 combines with J gene TRBJ1-1; D is unresolved. Sequenced material: peripheral blood, taken on day 0 of AZD1222 vaccination. The sequence came from an adult in good health. CDR3 residues: CASSEGTQQRTEAFF. The CDR3 DNA sequence: TGTGCCAGCAGTGAAGGGACCCAACAGCGGACTGAAGCTTTCTTT.